This TCR beta chain was documented in a study of OX40 agonist ivuxolimab in advanced cancers. Of note for this clone: Its antigen is not identified.

The V end was cut by 3 bases, the J end by 0 bases, with 8 bases between. CDR3 size: 14 residues. Germline CDR1 reads SGDLS; CDR2 reads YYNGEE. Points from the study as a whole: Part of the nonresponder group also had normalized T-cell clonal expansion that was low. Researchers did not establish what antigens the expanded peripheral T cells target. At 0.1 to 3.0 mg/kg, CD4+ and CD8+ blood T cells expanded clonally by week 6.

Profiled with immunoSEQ multiplex PCR; TCRdb holds only in-frame clones, not every one. The profile shows 75,000 to 90,000 clones, 90% to 95% of them singletons. The gene calls are TRBV9 and TRBJ2-3; no reliable D call. The clonotype comes from an adult with an advanced solid tumor such as melanoma, head and neck, liver or kidney cancer. Material: CD4+ or CD8+ T cells sorted from blood, obtained in a trial of the OX40 agonist ivuxolimab. CDR3 in amino acids: CASSARYSTDTQYF. CDR3 sequence (DNA): TGTGCCAGCAGCGCCCGCTATAGCACAGATACGCAGTATTTT.